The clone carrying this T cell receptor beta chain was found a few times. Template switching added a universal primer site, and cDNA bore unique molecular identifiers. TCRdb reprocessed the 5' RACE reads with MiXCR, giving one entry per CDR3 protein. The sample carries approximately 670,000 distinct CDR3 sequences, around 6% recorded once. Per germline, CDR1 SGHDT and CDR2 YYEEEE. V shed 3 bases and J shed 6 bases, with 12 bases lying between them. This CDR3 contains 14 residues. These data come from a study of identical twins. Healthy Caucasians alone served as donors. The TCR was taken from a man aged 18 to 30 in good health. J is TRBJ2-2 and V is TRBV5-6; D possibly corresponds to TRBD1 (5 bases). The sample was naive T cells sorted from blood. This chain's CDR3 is CASSSTVRAGELFF. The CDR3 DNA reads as TGTGCCAGCAGCTCGACAGTCCGCGCCGGGGAGCTGTTTTTT.